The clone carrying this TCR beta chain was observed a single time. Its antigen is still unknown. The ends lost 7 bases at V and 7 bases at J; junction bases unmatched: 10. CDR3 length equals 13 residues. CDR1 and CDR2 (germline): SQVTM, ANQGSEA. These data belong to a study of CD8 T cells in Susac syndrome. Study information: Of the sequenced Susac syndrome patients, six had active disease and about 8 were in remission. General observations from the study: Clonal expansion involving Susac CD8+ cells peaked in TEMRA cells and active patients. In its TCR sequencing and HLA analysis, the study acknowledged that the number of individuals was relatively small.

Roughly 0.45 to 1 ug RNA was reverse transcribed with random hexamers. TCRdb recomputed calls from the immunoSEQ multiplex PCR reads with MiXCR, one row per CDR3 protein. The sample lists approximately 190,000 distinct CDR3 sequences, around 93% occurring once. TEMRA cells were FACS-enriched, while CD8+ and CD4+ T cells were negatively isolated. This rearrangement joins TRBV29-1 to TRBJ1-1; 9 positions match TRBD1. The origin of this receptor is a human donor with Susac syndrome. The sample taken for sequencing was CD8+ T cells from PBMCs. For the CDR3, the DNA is TGCAGCGCCCGGACAGGGGAAGGACTTGAAGCTTTCTTT. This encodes CSARTGEGLEAFF.